This entry lists 15 T cell receptor beta chains sequenced from one sample in a study of radiotherapy plus CTLA-4 blockade in lung cancer (dated by TCRdb to between 2017 and 2018). Library preparation used the immunoSEQ multiplex PCR assay. TCRdb limited this immuneACCESS table to in-frame rearrangements with V and J called. A share of clones is missing; checked studies link under half to unresolved V genes, and the rest is unexplained. Recorded for this sample are roughly 50,000 clones; more than 60% of them occurred a single time. The ten largest clones represent 3% to 4% of the sample. This specimen consisted of peripheral blood, obtained from a patient treated with radiotherapy plus ipilimumab. These receptors were taken from a human donor with non-small cell lung cancer who had a partial response to radiotherapy plus ipilimumab.

The CDR3 region is CASSSPLGQGDTYEQYF. The DNA of the CDR3 is TGTGCCAGCAGCTCCCCATTGGGACAGGGGGACACCTACGAGCAGTACTTC. V and J are TRBV5-4 and TRBJ2-7, with 11 bases aligning to TRBD1. Germline V gives CDR1 SGHNT, CDR2 YYREEE (reference sequence). Losses at the gene ends were 3 bases for V and 2 bases for J; bases not matched to a gene: 10. This CDR3 region has 17 residues.

The J gene is TRBJ1-4, the V gene TRBV5-1; TRBD1 aligns across 8 bases. V shed 4 bases, J shed 5 bases, and the junction held 10 bases outside the gene matches. Germline V gene sequence: CDR1 SGHRS, CDR2 YFSETQ. This CDR3 has 16 amino acids. This CDR3 is CASSVNGQGKNEKLFF. As DNA, the CDR3 is TGCGCCAGCAGCGTAAACGGACAGGGCAAGAATGAAAAACTGTTTTTT.

The chain is built from TRBV4-2 and TRBJ1-5; the match to TRBD1 covers 12 bases. CDR3 length: 15 amino acids. J was trimmed by 5 bases and V by 3 bases; bases with no gene match: 2. Germline CDR1 and CDR2: LGHNA and YNFKEQ. The DNA of the CDR3 is TGTGCCAGCAGCCAGGGACAGGGGGCTGATCAGCCCCAGCATTTT. It specifies CASSQGQGADQPQHF.

The count of this clone is one. This chain uses TRBV5-5 with TRBJ2-3; D ambiguous. The V gene lost 0 bases and the J gene lost 0 bases, with 11 bases spanning the gap. Germline V CDR1 and CDR2: SGHKS, YYEKEE (reference sequence). The CDR3 contains 16 residues. CDR3 DNA: TGTGCCAGCAGCTTGGTTTACAGAGCTAGCACAGATACGCAGTATTTT. Translating it yields CASSLVYRASTDTQYF.

J is TRBJ1-2 and V is TRBV6-1; the D gene is possibly TRBD1 (5 bases). Per the germline V gene, CDR1 is MNHNS and CDR2 is SASEGT. V was trimmed by 4 bases and J by 5 bases, leaving 8 bases between them. CDR3 length: 12 amino acids. The CDR3 nucleotides read TGTGCCAGCAGTGGGACACCTTATGGCTACACCTTC. Its protein product is CASSGTPYGYTF.

This rearrangement joins TRBV7-2 to TRBJ2-7; TRBD1 matches 8 bases. This CDR3 spans 16 amino acids. Germline CDR1 and CDR2: SGHTA and FQGNSA. Trimming cost V 0 bases and J 7 bases; bases outside gene matches: 11. In DNA, the CDR3 is TGTGCCAGCAGCTTAGCGGGGGGACAGGTCCGGAAAGAGCAGTACTTC. Its protein product is CASSLAGGQVRKEQYF.

This clone was found a few times. The chain combines TRBV5-6 with TRBJ1-2, with D unclear. The CDR3 consists of 12 residues. The V gene's germline CDR1 is SGHDT and CDR2 YYEEEE. The ends were cut back, 2 bases at V and 1 base at J, with 3 bases in the middle. The CDR3 bases are TGTGCCAGCAGCTTATATAACTATGGCTACACCTTC. Its translation: CASSLYNYGYTF. Filled out from reference TRBV5-6 and TRBJ1-2, the complete variable domain reads DAGVTQSPTHLIKTRGQQVTLRCSPKSGHDTVSWYQQALGQGPQFIFQYYEEEERQRGNFPDRFSGHQFPNYSSELNVNALLLGDSALYLCASSLYNYGYTFGSGTRLTVV.

The rearrangement joins TRBV7-9 to TRBJ1-5, with D hard to call. The CDR3 consists of 14 residues. CDR1 is SEHNR and CDR2 is FQNEAQ in the germline V gene (reference sequence). V lost 1 base and J 3 bases, leaving 7 bases between the germline ends. This CDR3 reads CASSLGRINQPQHF. The CDR3 DNA sequence: TGTGCCAGCAGCTTAGGCAGAATCAATCAGCCCCAGCATTTT.

This clone has a handful of counts. The rearrangement links TRBV28 to TRBJ1-1; no reliable D call. The germline V gene has CDR1 MDHEN and CDR2 SYDVKM. This CDR3 has 12 residues. Trimming took off 6 bases at V and 6 bases at J, with 11 bases between the two ends. CDR3 bases: TGTGCCAGCAGCGAGGGTAGCGCTGAAGCTTTCTTT. Translated: CASSEGSAEAFF.

J is TRBJ2-7 and V is TRBV4-1; 7 nucleotides line up with TRBD1. The junction had 4 bases not matched to a gene; V was cut back by 0 bases and J by 2 bases. The CDR3 spans 15 residues. From germline, CDR1 is MGHRA and CDR2 YSYEKL. CDR3 sequence (DNA): TGCGCCAGCAGCCAAGACCTGGGACAGACCTACGAGCAGTACTTC. Protein product: CASSQDLGQTYEQYF.

This clone was seen a handful of times. The J gene is TRBJ1-1, the V gene TRBV18; 7 bases match TRBD1. Trimming at V came to 3 bases and at J to 1 base, leaving 5 bases not matched to a gene. CDR3 size: 15 residues. The germline CDR1 and CDR2 sequences are KGHSH and LQKENI. CDR3 in DNA: TGTGCCAGCTCACCCAAGGGACAGACGAACACTGAAGCTTTCTTT. It encodes CASSPKGQTNTEAFF.

The chain employs TRBV19 and TRBJ1-5; 7 nucleotides agree with TRBD1. V lost 4 bases, J lost 2 bases, and 5 bases stayed unmatched. Germline CDR1 and CDR2: LNHDA and SQIVND (reference sequence). The CDR3 is made up of 15 amino acids. The CDR3, as DNA: TGTGCCAGTAGTAGACAGGGAGAGGGCAATCAGCCCCAGCATTTT. This encodes CASSRQGEGNQPQHF.

This clone was picked up one time. The CDR3 region has the DNA TGTGCCAGCAACAGGGGCGCCTACGAGCAGTACTTC. This gives the protein CASNRGAYEQYF. The rearrangement uses TRBV6-1 and TRBJ2-7, with 7 nucleotides matching TRBD1. Unmatched junction bases numbered 2, after V lost 7 bases and J lost 2 bases. CDR1 is MNHNS and CDR2 is SASEGT in the germline V gene. The CDR3 has 12 residues.

The chain has TRBV27 and TRBJ2-3, with TRBD2 matching over 7 bases. Germline CDR1 and CDR2: MNHEY and SMNVEV (reference sequence). V was clipped by 4 bases and J by 0 bases; unmatched bases: 13. The length of the CDR3 is 18 residues. The CDR3 region has the DNA TGTGCCAGCAGTTCCCGCGGTAGCGGGCCTCAGAGCACAGATACGCAGTATTTT. Residues: CASSSRGSGPQSTDTQYF.

This clone has a single count. This chain links TRBV2 with TRBJ2-3; D is possibly TRBD1 (5 bases). The CDR3 sequence is 16 residues long. The germline V gene encodes CDR1 SNHLY and CDR2 FYNNEI. V shed 3 bases and J shed 1 base, with 14 bases lying between them. The CDR3 loop is CASSDPDTAGTDTQYF. The CDR3 DNA reads as TGTGCCAGCAGTGATCCGGACACCGCTGGCACAGATACGCAGTATTTT.